One T cell receptor (beta chain) is described in this entry. Distinct nucleotide sequences in the sample also encode this CDR3. Vbeta (60) and Jbeta (13) primers were used in the PCR. Sequenced by immunoSEQ multiplex PCR; TCRdb stores in-frame clones only, minus some. The repertoire holds around 91,000 clones, 78% seen once, with around 4% in the top ten. This CDR3 comprises 14 residues. Germline CDR1 reads SGHRS; CDR2 reads YFSETQ. V dropped 4 bases and J dropped 4; count of bases not matched to a gene: 3. This entry is derived from a study of cytomegalovirus exposure and HLA in healthy donors. Background on the study: Researchers found that 81% of 350 to 500 genotyped donors fell within the Caucasian-associated ancestry cluster.

This sequence joins TRBV5-1 and TRBJ2-1; 9 positions agree with TRBD2. Input material: PBMCs. This TCR was sampled from a male donor in good health and CMV-seropositive. The CDR3 sequence is CASSPAGGYNEQFF. The CDR3 nucleotides read TGCGCCAGCAGCCCAGCGGGAGGTTACAATGAGCAGTTCTTC.